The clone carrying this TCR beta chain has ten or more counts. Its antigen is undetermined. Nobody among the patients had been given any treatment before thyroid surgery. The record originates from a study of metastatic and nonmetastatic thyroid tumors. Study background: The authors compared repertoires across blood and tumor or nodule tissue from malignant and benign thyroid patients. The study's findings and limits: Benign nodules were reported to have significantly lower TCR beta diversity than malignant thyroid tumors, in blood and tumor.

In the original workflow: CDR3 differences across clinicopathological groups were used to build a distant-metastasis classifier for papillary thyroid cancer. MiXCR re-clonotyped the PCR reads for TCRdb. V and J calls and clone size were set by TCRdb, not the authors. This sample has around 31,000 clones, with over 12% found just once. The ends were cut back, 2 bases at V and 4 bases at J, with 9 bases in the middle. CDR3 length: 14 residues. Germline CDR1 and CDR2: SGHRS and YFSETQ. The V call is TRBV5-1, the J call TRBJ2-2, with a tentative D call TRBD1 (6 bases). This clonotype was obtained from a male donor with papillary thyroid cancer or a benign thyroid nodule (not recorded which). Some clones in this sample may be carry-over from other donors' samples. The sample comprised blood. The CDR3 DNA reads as TGCGCCAGCAGCTTACAGGGTTCCACCGGGGAGCTGTTTTTT. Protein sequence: CASSLQGSTGELFF.